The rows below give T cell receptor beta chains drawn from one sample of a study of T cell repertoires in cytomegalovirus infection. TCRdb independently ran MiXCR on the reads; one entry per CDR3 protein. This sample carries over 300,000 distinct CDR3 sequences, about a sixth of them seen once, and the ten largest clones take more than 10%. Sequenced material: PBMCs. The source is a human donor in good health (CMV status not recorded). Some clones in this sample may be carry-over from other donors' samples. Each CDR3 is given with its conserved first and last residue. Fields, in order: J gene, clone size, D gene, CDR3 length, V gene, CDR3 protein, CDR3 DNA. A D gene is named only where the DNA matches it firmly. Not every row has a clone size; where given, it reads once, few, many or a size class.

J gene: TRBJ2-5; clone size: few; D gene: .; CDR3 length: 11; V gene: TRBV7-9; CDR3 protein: CATAGQETQYF; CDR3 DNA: TGTGCCACGGCGGGACAAGAGACCCAGTACTTC
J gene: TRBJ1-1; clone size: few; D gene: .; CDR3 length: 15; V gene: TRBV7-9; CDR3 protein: CASSLWAGRNTEAFF; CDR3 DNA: TGTGCCAGCAGCTTATGGGCAGGGAGAAACACTGAAGCTTTCTTT
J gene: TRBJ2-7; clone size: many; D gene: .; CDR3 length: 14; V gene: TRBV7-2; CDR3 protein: CASSADSFQYEQYF; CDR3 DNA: TGTGCCAGCAGCGCGGACTCATTCCAGTACGAGCAGTACTTC
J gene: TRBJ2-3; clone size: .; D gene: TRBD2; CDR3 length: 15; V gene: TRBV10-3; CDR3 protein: CAISSLAGGTDTQCF; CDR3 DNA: TGTGCCATCAGTTCCTTGGCGGGGGGGACAGATACGCAGTGTTTT
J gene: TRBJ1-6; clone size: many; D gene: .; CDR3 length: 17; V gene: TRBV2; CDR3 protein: CASKPRWGPERNSPLHF; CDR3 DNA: TGTGCCAGCAAACCAAGATGGGGTCCCGAGAGGAATTCACCCCTCCACTTT
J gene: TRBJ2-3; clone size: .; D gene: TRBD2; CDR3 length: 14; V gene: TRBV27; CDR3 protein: CASRGTSATDTQYF; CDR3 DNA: TGTGCCAGCAGAGGGACTAGCGCGACAGATACGCAGTATTTT
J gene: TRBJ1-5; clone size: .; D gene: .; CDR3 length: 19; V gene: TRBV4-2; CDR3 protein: CASSQQPGGWDLEVQPQHF; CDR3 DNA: TGTGCCAGCAGCCAACAACCCGGCGGGTGGGACCTGGAGGTTCAGCCCCAGCATTTT
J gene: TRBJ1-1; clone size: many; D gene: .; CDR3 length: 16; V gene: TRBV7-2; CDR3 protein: CASSPRSMGGHSEAFF; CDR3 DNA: TGTGCCAGCAGCCCAAGATCGATGGGGGGACATTCTGAAGCTTTCTTT
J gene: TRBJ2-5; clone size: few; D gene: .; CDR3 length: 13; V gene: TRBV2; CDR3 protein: CASRDGFGETQYF; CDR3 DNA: TGTGCCAGCAGGGATGGGTTTGGGGAGACCCAGTACTTC
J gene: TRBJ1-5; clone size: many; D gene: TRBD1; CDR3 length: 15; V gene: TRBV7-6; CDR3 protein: CASSLETGGRQPQHF; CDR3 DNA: TGTGCCAGCAGCTTAGAGACAGGGGGCAGGCAGCCCCAGCATTTT
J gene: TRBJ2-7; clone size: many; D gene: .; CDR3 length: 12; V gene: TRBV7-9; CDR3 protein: CASSLEAYEQYF; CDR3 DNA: TGTGCCAGCAGCTTAGAGGCCTACGAGCAGTACTTC
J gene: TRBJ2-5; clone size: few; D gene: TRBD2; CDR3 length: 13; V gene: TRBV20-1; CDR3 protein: CSASPSGGGTQYF; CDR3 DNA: TGCAGTGCTAGCCCTAGCGGGGGAGGGACCCAGTACTTC
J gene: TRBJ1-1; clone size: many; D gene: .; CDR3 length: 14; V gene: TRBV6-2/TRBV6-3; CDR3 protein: CASSYETMNTEAFF; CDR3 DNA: TGTGCCAGCAGTTACGAGACCATGAACACTGAAGCTTTCTTT
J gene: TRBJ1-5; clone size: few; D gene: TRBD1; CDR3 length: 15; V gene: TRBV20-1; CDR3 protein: CSARYTGGLNQPQHF; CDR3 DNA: TGCAGTGCTAGATATACAGGGGGCCTGAATCAGCCCCAGCATTTT
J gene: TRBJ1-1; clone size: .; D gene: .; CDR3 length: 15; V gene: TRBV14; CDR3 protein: CASSQAPGLNTEAFF; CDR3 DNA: TGTGCCAGCAGCCAAGCTCCGGGCTTAAACACTGAAGCTTTCTTT
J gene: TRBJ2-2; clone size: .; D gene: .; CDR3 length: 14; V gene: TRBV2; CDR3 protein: CASSERVETGELFF; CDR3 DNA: TGTGCCAGCAGTGAGCGGGTTGAAACCGGGGAGCTGTTTTTT
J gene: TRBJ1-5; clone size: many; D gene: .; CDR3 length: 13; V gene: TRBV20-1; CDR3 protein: CSAKETSNQPQHF; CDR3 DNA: TGCAGTGCTAAGGAGACTAGCAATCAGCCCCAGCATTTT
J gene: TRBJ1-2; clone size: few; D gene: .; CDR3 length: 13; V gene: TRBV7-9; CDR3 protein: CASSSGSGSGYTF; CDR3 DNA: TGTGCCAGCAGCTCTGGATCTGGATCTGGCTACACCTTC
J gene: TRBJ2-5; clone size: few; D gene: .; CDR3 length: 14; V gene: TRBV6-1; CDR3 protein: CASSEGSGPETQYF; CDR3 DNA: TGTGCCAGCAGTGAGGGGTCGGGGCCGGAGACCCAGTACTTC
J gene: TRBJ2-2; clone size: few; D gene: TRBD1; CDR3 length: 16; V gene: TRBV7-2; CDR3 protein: CASSLVGGLYTGELFF; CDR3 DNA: TGTGCCAGCAGCTTAGTAGGGGGCCTATACACCGGGGAGCTGTTTTTT
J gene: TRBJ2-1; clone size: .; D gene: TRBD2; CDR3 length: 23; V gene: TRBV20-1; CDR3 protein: CSASPGLGPDLCGKVALPNEQFF; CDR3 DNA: TGCAGTGCTTCACCGGGACTAGGACCGGATCTCTGCGGAAAAGTGGCCCTTCCCAATGAGCAGTTCTTC
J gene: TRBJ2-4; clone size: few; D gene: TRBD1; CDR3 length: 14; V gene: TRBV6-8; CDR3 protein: CASSGQVAKNIQYF; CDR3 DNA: TGTGCCAGCAGCGGACAGGTAGCCAAAAACATTCAGTACTTC
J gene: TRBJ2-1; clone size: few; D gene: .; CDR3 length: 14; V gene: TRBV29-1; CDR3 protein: CSALATRVYPEQFF; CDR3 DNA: TGCAGCGCCCTAGCGACTCGAGTTTACCCTGAGCAGTTCTTC
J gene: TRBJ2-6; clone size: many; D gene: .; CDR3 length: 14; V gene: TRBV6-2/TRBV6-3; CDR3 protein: CASSYRDRANVLTF; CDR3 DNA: TGTGCCAGCAGTTACCGGGACAGGGCCAACGTCCTGACTTTC
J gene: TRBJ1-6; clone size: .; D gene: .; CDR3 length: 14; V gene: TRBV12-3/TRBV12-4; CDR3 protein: CASRQTGSGSPLHF; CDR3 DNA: TGTGCCAGCAGGCAGACAGGTTCCGGTTCACCCCTCCACTTT
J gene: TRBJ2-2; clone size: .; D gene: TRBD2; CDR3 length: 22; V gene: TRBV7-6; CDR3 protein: CASSLAYWTSGGLLGNTGELFF; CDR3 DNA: TGTGCCAGCAGCTTAGCCTACTGGACTAGCGGGGGACTCTTAGGGAACACCGGGGAGCTGTTTTTT
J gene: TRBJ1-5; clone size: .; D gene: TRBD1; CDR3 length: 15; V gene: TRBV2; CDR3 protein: CASSLQGARNQPQHF; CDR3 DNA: TGTGCCAGCAGTCTTCAGGGGGCTCGAAATCAGCCCCAGCATTTT
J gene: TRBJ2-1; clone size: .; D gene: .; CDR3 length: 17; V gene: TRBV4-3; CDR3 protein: CASSQALEGETYNEQFF; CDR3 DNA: TGCGCCAGCAGCCAAGCTCTCGAAGGGGAAACCTACAATGAGCAGTTCTTC
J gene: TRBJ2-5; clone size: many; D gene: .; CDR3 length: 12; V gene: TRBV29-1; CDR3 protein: CSVRKLQETQYF; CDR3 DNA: TGCAGCGTTAGGAAGCTACAAGAGACCCAGTACTTC
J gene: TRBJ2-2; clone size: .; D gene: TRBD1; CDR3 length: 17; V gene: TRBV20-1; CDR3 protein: CSARASTGAMNTGELFF; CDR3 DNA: TGCAGTGCTAGAGCCTCGACAGGGGCCATGAACACCGGGGAGCTGTTTTTT
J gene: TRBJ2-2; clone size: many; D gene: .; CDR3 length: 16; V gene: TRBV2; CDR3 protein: CASSELGLWSAGELFF; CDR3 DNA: TGTGCCAGCAGTGAACTTGGCTTGTGGAGCGCCGGGGAGCTGTTTTTT
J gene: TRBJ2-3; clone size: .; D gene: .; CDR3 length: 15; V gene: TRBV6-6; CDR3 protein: CASSYAFSFSDTQYF; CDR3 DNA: TGTGCCAGCAGTTACGCTTTTAGCTTCTCAGATACTCAGTATTTT
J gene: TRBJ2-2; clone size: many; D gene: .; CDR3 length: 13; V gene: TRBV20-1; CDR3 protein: CSAESARPGELFF; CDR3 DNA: TGCAGTGCCGAGTCGGCTAGACCCGGGGAGCTGTTTTTT
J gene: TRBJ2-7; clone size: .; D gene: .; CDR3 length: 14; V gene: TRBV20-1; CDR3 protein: CSASKGGRTYEQYF; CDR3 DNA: TGCAGTGCTAGTAAGGGGGGCCGAACCTACGAGCAGTACTTC
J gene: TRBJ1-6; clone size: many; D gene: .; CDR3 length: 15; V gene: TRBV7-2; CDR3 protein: CASSSRVTYNSPLHF; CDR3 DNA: TGTGCCAGCAGCTCACGGGTCACCTATAATTCACCCCTCCACTTT
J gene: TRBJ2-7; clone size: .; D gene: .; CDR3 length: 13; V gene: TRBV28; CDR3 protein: CASHGIFTDEQYF; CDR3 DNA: TGTGCCAGCCATGGGATCTTCACTGACGAGCAGTACTTC
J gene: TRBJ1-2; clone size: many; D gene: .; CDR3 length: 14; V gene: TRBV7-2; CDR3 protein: CASSLAQTDYGYTF; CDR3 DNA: TGTGCCAGCAGCTTAGCCCAAACGGACTATGGCTACACCTTC
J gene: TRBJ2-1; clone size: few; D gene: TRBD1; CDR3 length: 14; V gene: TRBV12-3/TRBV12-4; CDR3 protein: CASSLGRTGTEQFF; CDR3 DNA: TGTGCCAGCAGTTTAGGACGGACAGGGACTGAGCAGTTCTTC
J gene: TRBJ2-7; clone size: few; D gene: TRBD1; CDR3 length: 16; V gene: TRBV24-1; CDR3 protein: CATSDSRQGRSYEQYF; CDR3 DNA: TGTGCCACCAGTGATTCCCGACAGGGTCGCTCCTACGAGCAGTACTTC
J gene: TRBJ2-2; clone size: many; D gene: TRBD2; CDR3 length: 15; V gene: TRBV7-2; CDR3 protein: CASSLDRGVSGELFF; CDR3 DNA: TGTGCCAGCAGCTTAGACCGGGGGGTTAGCGGGGAGCTGTTTTTT